This entry lists 7 T cell receptor beta chains sequenced from one sample in a study of tumor-infiltrating lymphocytes in primary liver carcinoma. Unsorted bulk tissue (roughly 19-31 mg) underwent RNA and DNA co-extraction. Production of TCR beta cDNA used around 460 ng total RNA together with a constant-region primer. Slightly modified ARM-PCR served as the procedure for the TCR beta libraries. These libraries came from three rounds of nested multiplex PCR. TRBV1-TRBV30 forward primers paired with a C-beta reverse primer were used in the first two PCR rounds, which ran roughly 11 cycles each. TCRdb fed the multiplex PCR reads into MiXCR, producing one record per CDR3 protein. Of about 120,000 distinct CDR3 sequences in the sample, roughly 69% are singletons; the top ten hold 9.3%. Input material: liver tumor tissue from sampling region 1. Subset described: tumor region T1, superior pole. These receptors originate from a woman aged 55-70 years with primary liver carcinoma and hepatitis B virus infection.

This clonotype was observed a handful of times. A much larger clone differs from this one at a single base, so this may be a read error. The rearrangement uses TRBV4-2 and TRBJ2-1; 9 bases align to TRBD2. The V and J ends lost 1 base and 8 bases, in that order; junction bases with no gene match: 9. Germline CDR1 is LGHNA and CDR2 is YNFKEQ. The CDR3 covers 16 residues. This CDR3 is CASSQAGTSHWDEQFF. CDR3 sequence (DNA): TGTGCCAGCAGCCAAGCCGGGACTAGCCATTGGGATGAGCAGTTCTTC.

The J gene is TRBJ2-1, the V gene TRBV11-2; D possibly corresponds to TRBD1 (6 bases). The V end was cut by 5 bases, the J end by 13 bases, with 21 bases between. This CDR3 comprises 14 residues. Germline V lookup: CDR1 SGHAT, CDR2 FQNNGV. Here the CDR3 DNA reads TGTGCCAGCAGCGCCACCCGGACAGAAGGGACCCAGTTCTTC. Its protein is CASSATRTEGTQFF.

On this clonotype: A much larger clone is a single base away; this may be a read error. The chain couples TRBV12-3 or TRBV12-4 to TRBJ2-7; tentatively, D is TRBD1 or TRBD2 (5 bases each). Trimming took 7 bases from V and 6 from J, leaving 16 bases between them. This CDR3 region has 13 residues. For the CDR3, the DNA is TGTGCCAGCACCCCGGGACCGCCTGTCGAGCAGTACTTC. It codes for CASTPGPPVEQYF.

Concerning this clonotype: One end of the junction is discordant with germline, which a read error may explain. The chain uses TRBV11-2 and TRBJ2-6; possibly TRBD2 for D (6 bases). The germline V gene encodes CDR1 SGHAT and CDR2 FQNNGV. The CDR3 spans 16 residues. The chain's CDR3 is CASSLRGTSGANALTF. CDR3 DNA: TGTGCCAGCAGCCTCCGAGGGACTTCAGGTGCCAACGCCCTGACTTTC.

This clonotype was seen once. Relative to the germline gene, one junction end is altered; a read error may explain this. The chain recombines TRBV7-8 with TRBJ1-6; no firm D call. The CDR3 has 12 amino acids. The V gene's germline CDR1 is SGHVS and CDR2 FQNEAQ. This chain's CDR3 is CASSPHNSPHHF. CDR3 bases: TGTGCCAGCAGCCCCCATAATTCACCCCACCACTTT. Variable domain in full (rest from reference TRBV7-8 and TRBJ1-6): GAGVSQSPRYKVAKRGQDVALRCDPISGHVSLFWYQQALGQGPEFLTYFQNEAQLDKSGLPSDRFFAERPEGSVSTLKIQRTQQEDSAVYLCASSPHNSPHHFGNGTRLTVT.

In its sample, this clonotype was seen many times. The CDR3 DNA reads TGTGCCAGCAGTTTGGCAGGGCGGAACTATGGCTACACCTTC. It codes for CASSLAGRNYGYTF. The gene calls are TRBV6-2 or TRBV6-3 and TRBJ1-2; perhaps TRBD1 as D (5 bases). The CDR3 runs to 14 residues. V shed 4 bases and J shed 2 bases, with 11 bases lying between them. Germline assignment: CDR1 MNHEY and CDR2 SVGEGT.

This clonotype is termed medium-sized (0.01 to 0.1%). The chain joins TRBV11-2 to TRBJ2-7; TRBD1 matches at 8 bases. This CDR3 is built from 15 residues. Germline-derived CDR1 and CDR2 are SGHAT and FQNNGV. V lost 1 base to trimming and J lost 2 bases; unmatched junction nucleotides: 4. CDR3 residues: CASSLVPTGAYEQYF. Here the CDR3 DNA reads TGTGCCAGCAGCTTAGTCCCGACAGGGGCCTACGAGCAGTACTTC.